These 24 T cell receptor beta chains were sequenced from one sample in a study of long-term antiretroviral therapy in people with HIV (dated by TCRdb to between 2020 and 2023). The immunoSEQ hsTCRB v3.0 assay was used at survey level resolution to sequence the TRB variable region. TCRdb provides this immuneACCESS table in a form limited to in-frame rearrangements. Some clones are lacking; in checked studies, under half of them reflect an unresolved V gene, and why the rest are absent is not known. Recorded for this sample are approximately 26,000 clones; approximately 78% of them occurred a single time. Jointly, the top ten make up 13% to 15% of the sample. The material sequenced was unsorted PBMCs, taken 2.9 years after starting antiretroviral therapy. All receptors derive from a man aged 45-65 years with HIV.

The chain joins TRBV6-5 to TRBJ2-2, with a tentative D call TRBD2 (6 bases). The germline gives CDR1 MNHEY, CDR2 SVGAGI. The CDR3 has 15 amino acids. Trimming removed 5 bases at V and 8 bases at J, with 18 bases between. CDR3 nucleotide sequence: TGTGCCAGCAGTCCTCAAAGCGGGTTCGCGGGGGAGCTGTTTTTT. This encodes CASSPQSGFAGELFF.

This clone occurred once. This chain links TRBV30 with TRBJ1-2; D gene ambiguous. The CDR3 length is 13 residues. Germline loops: CDR1 GTSNPN, CDR2 SVGIG (reference sequence). Trimming cost V 4 bases and J 3 bases, with 12 bases left between them. The CDR3 bases are TGTGCCTGGAAACGTTGGAGTGACTATGGCTACACCTTC. Translated, it gives CAWKRWSDYGYTF.

The rearrangement uses TRBV28 and TRBJ2-4; D remains ambiguous. This CDR3 comprises 17 residues. CDR1 and CDR2 from the germline V gene are MDHEN and SYDVKM. With 6 bases removed from V and 4 bases from J, the gap between germline ends came to 22 bases. CDR3 bases: TGTGCCAGCAGCCAAAGAAGCCTTAGTGGGTTTAAAAACATTCAGTACTTC. Its protein is CASSQRSLSGFKNIQYF.

V usage is TRBV5-1 and J usage is TRBJ2-7; D not resolved. The CDR3 extends over 16 amino acids. Germline CDR1 SGHRS, CDR2 YFSETQ. Trimming stripped 2 bases from V and 0 bases from J, with 15 bases between. The CDR3 loop reads CASSLLPGGPSYEQYF. The CDR3 nucleotides read TGCGCCAGCAGCTTACTCCCGGGTGGGCCCTCCTACGAGCAGTACTTC. Full variable domain (rest looked up from reference TRBV5-1 and TRBJ2-7): KAGVTQTPRYLIKTRGQQVTLSCSPISGHRSVSWYQQTPGQGLQFLFEYFSETQRNKGNFPGRFSGRQFSNSRSEMNVSTLELGDSALYLCASSLLPGGPSYEQYFGPGTRLTVT.

The J gene is TRBJ2-1, the V gene TRBV9; D perhaps matches TRBD2 (7 bases). The germline V and J ends were trimmed by 0 bases and 7 bases, with 14 bases remaining between them. The V gene's germline CDR1 is SGDLS and CDR2 YYNGEE. The CDR3 covers 15 residues. The CDR3: CASSVEGGASNEQFF. The CDR3 region has the DNA TGTGCCAGCAGCGTAGAGGGGGGGGCTAGTAATGAGCAGTTCTTC.

The chain recombines TRBV7-3 with TRBJ2-7, with 9 bases identical to TRBD2. Germline CDR1 and CDR2: SGHTA and FQGTGA. This CDR3 comprises 15 residues. With 1 base clipped from V and 6 bases from J, the junction kept 7 bases outside the gene matches. The CDR3 loop is CASSLSGLAGSEQYF. The CDR3, as DNA: TGTGCCAGCAGCTTAAGTGGGCTAGCGGGGAGCGAGCAGTACTTC.

This chain links TRBV4-1 with TRBJ2-7; 8 nucleotides match TRBD2. The length of the CDR3 is 16 residues. V lost 0 bases, J lost 1 base, and 5 bases stayed unmatched. Germline V gene lookup returns CDR1 MGHRA and CDR2 YSYEKL. The CDR3 DNA follows: TGCGCCAGCAGCCAAGACGCCGCGGGGGGTTCCTACGAGCAGTACTTC. This codes for CASSQDAAGGSYEQYF.

This clone turned up a few times. The chain couples TRBV7-3 to TRBJ2-1, with D perhaps TRBD1 or TRBD2 (5 bases each). The CDR3 extends over 13 amino acids. Between the trimmed V and J ends, which lost 5 bases and 5 bases, there was a span of 10 bases. CDR1 SGHTA and CDR2 FQGTGA come from the germline V gene. The CDR3 DNA sequence: TGTGCCAGCAGCCCGGGGCAGAACAATGAGCAGTTCTTC. This codes for CASSPGQNNEQFF.

This chain uses TRBV18 with TRBJ1-1; D remains unclear. The V and J ends lost 3 bases and 0 bases respectively, with 5 bases between them. This CDR3 spans 13 amino acids. In germline, CDR1 is KGHSH, CDR2 LQKENI. CDR3 nucleotide sequence: TGTGCCAGCTCACCGGGGATGAACACTGAAGCTTTCTTT. Translated, it gives CASSPGMNTEAFF.

Worth noting for this clone: Given the absence of the conserved phenylalanine or tryptophan at the CDR3 end, a read error is likely. The chain combines TRBV2 with TRBJ1-2, with 7 bases fitting TRBD1. CDR1 is SNHLY, CDR2 FYNNEI, per germline. V was clipped by 5 bases and J by 4 bases; unmatched bases: 4. The CDR3 is made up of 13 amino acids. For the CDR3, the DNA is TGTGCCAGCAGTAAGGACAGGCTCTATGGCTACACCTGC. Encoded protein: CASSKDRLYGYTC.

The chain has TRBV4-3 and TRBJ1-6; 8 bases match TRBD1. CDR3 length: 15 residues. CDR1 and CDR2 (germline): LGHNA, YSLEER. Unmatched junction bases numbered 10, after V lost 3 bases and J lost 12 bases. CDR3 loop: CASSQMTGEEKPLHF. CDR3 nucleotides: TGCGCCAGCAGCCAGATGACAGGGGAGGAAAAACCCCTCCACTTT.

The chain joins TRBV9 to TRBJ2-7; D gene unclear. Germline V CDR1 and CDR2: SGDLS, YYNGEE. The CDR3 totals 13 residues. Trimming removed 0 bases at V and 5 bases at J, with 9 bases between. CDR3: CASSVGSSNEQYF. CDR3 DNA: TGTGCCAGCAGCGTAGGTTCGTCGAACGAGCAGTACTTC.

This chain connects TRBV5-4 to TRBJ1-3; a weak D match, TRBD1 (5 bases). Germline CDR1 reads SGHNT; CDR2 reads YYREEE (reference sequence). Trimming took off 2 bases at V and 7 bases at J, with 13 bases between the two ends. The CDR3 has 14 amino acids. The CDR3 loop reads CASSFSAGGNTIYF. CDR3 in DNA: TGTGCCAGCAGCTTTTCCGCGGGGGGGAACACCATATATTTT.

The chain has TRBV9 and TRBJ1-1; possibly TRBD1 for D (5 bases). V dropped 1 base and J dropped 3 bases, with 10 bases sitting between them. CDR1 SGDLS and CDR2 YYNGEE come from the germline V gene. This CDR3 region has 14 residues. CDR3 DNA: TGTGCCAGCAGCGTACGAGGGGCCGACACTGAAGCTTTCTTT. Encoded protein: CASSVRGADTEAFF.

This clone was seen once. V and J are TRBV4-3 and TRBJ1-3; D is unresolved. Germline V gene sequence: CDR1 LGHNA, CDR2 YSLEER. The ends were cut back, 2 bases at V and 4 bases at J, with 12 bases in the middle. CDR3 length equals 15 residues. The CDR3 DNA sequence: TGCGCCAGCAGCCAAAATCTAACTTTAGGAAACACCATATATTTT. Translating gives CASSQNLTLGNTIYF.

This chain uses TRBV7-9 with TRBJ1-1; D is unclear. Germline CDR1 reads SEHNR; CDR2 reads FQNEAQ (reference sequence). The CDR3 covers 14 residues. Trimming removed 1 base from V and 7 bases from J, with 13 bases in between. The CDR3 DNA follows: TGTGCCAGCAGCTTAGTGGGGTCGGGGAGTGAAGCTTTCTTT. It specifies CASSLVGSGSEAFF.

The chain has TRBV11-2 and TRBJ1-1; 9 nucleotides match TRBD1. Losses at the gene ends were 5 bases for V and 3 bases for J; bases not matched to a gene: 4. This CDR3 region has 14 residues. Germline V gene data show CDR1 as SGHAT and CDR2 as FQNNGV. In nucleotides, the CDR3 is TGTGCCAGCAGCCACGGGACAGGGCACACTGAAGCTTTCTTT. This sequence encodes CASSHGTGHTEAFF.

This chain joins TRBV7-2 and TRBJ1-1; D is unclear. V was shortened by 1 base and J by 0 bases, with 6 bases between the two germline ends. Per the germline V gene, CDR1 is SGHTA and CDR2 is FQGNSA. The CDR3 loop spans 14 amino acids. CDR3 bases: TGTGCCAGCAGCTTAGATCAGTTGAACACTGAAGCTTTCTTT. Translation gives CASSLDQLNTEAFF. Together with reference TRBV7-2 and TRBJ1-1, the CDR3 gives the full variable domain: GAGVSQSPSNKVTEKGKDVELRCDPISGHTALYWYRQSLGQGLEFLIYFQGNSAPDKSGLPSDRFSAERTGGSVSTLTIQRTQQEDSAVYLCASSLDQLNTEAFFGQGTRLTVV.

The chain links TRBV19 to TRBJ2-3, with D unresolved. The CDR3 has 14 residues. The ends were cut back, 6 bases at V and 1 base at J, with 11 bases in the middle. Germline values: CDR1 LNHDA, CDR2 SQIVND (reference sequence). The CDR3 sequence: CASRLSRGTDTQYF. The CDR3 coding sequence is TGTGCCAGTAGGCTTTCAAGGGGCACAGATACGCAGTATTTT.

The chain is built from TRBV6-1 and TRBJ1-1, with TRBD1 as a possible D gene (6 bases). The germline gives CDR1 MNHNS, CDR2 SASEGT. V was cut by 6 bases and J by 6 bases, with 20 bases left in between. The CDR3 spans 15 residues. Here the CDR3 reads CASRTSGQTKAEAFF. The DNA of the CDR3 is TGTGCCAGCAGAACCTCCGGACAGACGAAGGCTGAAGCTTTCTTT.

The rearrangement joins TRBV27 to TRBJ1-3; D perhaps matches TRBD1 (5 bases). V was pared by 2 bases and J by 4 bases, with 9 bases between. The CDR3 has 14 amino acids. Germline CDR1 reads MNHEY; CDR2 reads SMNVEV (reference sequence). CDR3 protein: CASSLGGDGNTIYF. CDR3 in DNA: TGTGCCAGCAGTTTAGGAGGGGACGGAAACACCATATATTTT.

This chain joins TRBV6-1 and TRBJ1-5; D call uncertain. The CDR3 runs to 14 residues. Trimming took off 1 base at V and 2 bases at J, with 6 bases between the two ends. The V gene's germline CDR1 is MNHNS and CDR2 SASEGT. CDR3 protein: CASSEGVGNQPQHF. The DNA for the CDR3 is TGTGCCAGCAGTGAAGGGGTCGGCAATCAGCCCCAGCATTTT.

The table lists this clone with a count of one. The chain employs TRBV7-9 and TRBJ1-3; the match to TRBD1 covers 8 bases. J was trimmed by 4 bases and V by 5 bases; bases with no gene match: 7. Germline V gene data show CDR1 as SEHNR and CDR2 as FQNEAQ (reference sequence). The CDR3 has 15 residues. CDR3: CASSIPGTGGNTIYF. In DNA, the CDR3 is TGTGCCAGCAGCATTCCCGGGACAGGAGGAAACACCATATATTTT.

The chain has TRBV5-1 and TRBJ2-2; TRBD2 agrees at 9 bases. Trimming removed 3 bases from V and 3 bases from J; junction bases left unmatched: 0. Germline V gives CDR1 SGHRS, CDR2 YFSETQ. The CDR3 sequence is 14 residues long. CDR3 sequence: CASSSSGDTGELFF. The CDR3, as DNA: TGCGCCAGCAGCTCTAGCGGGGACACCGGGGAGCTGTTTTTT.